A selection of T cell receptor beta chains follows, all from one sample in a study of T cells in Graves' hyperthyroidism and ophthalmopathy. Each CDR3 protein gets one entry after TCRdb re-called the multiplex PCR reads with MiXCR. The sample consists of 550,000 to 800,000 distinct CDR3 sequences, 15% to 20% of them appearing once. The sequencing sample was made of blood. These TCRs come from a man over 45 with Graves' hyperthyroidism. Each CDR3 is given with its conserved first and last residue. A D gene is named only where the DNA matches it firmly. Where a row states a size, it is once, few, many or the class of an expanded clone; other rows omit it.

d_call	v_call	j_call	clone_size	cdr3_aa	cdr3_nt
NA	TRBV6-1	TRBJ2-1	NA	CASIDLRQGRNEQFF	TGTGCCAGCATAGACTTACGGCAGGGTAGGAATGAGCAGTTCTTC
TRBD2	TRBV4-1	TRBJ2-1	NA	CASSQARGRANEQFF	TGCGCCAGCAGCCAAGCCCGCGGGAGGGCCAATGAGCAGTTCTTC
NA	TRBV18	TRBJ2-7	many	CASSGGPEQYF	TGTGCCAGCTCTGGGGGACCCGAGCAGTACTTC
NA	TRBV4-1	TRBJ1-2	NA	CAGSQDSPGVMGYTF	TGCGCCGGCAGCCAAGACTCCCCTGGGGTAATGGGCTACACCTTC
NA	TRBV19	TRBJ2-2	NA	CASSIGVIMGPGELFF	TGTGCCAGTAGTATAGGGGTCATCATGGGTCCCGGGGAGCTGTTTTTT
NA	TRBV28	TRBJ1-5	few	CASSLVSGSLSNQPQHF	TGTGCCAGCAGTTTAGTCTCAGGTTCCCTTAGCAATCAGCCCCAGCATTTT
NA	TRBV11-2	TRBJ2-1	many	CASSLVRGWNEQFF	TGTGCCAGCAGCTTAGTCAGGGGTTGGAATGAGCAGTTCTTC
TRBD1	TRBV19	TRBJ2-2	many	CASRETGQGNTGELFF	TGTGCCAGTAGGGAAACGGGACAGGGTAACACCGGGGAGCTGTTTTTT
TRBD2	TRBV20-1	TRBJ2-7	few	CSASSLGLAGGHEQYF	TGCAGTGCTTCTTCCCTGGGACTAGCGGGAGGTCACGAGCAGTACTTC
NA	TRBV9	TRBJ2-7	NA	CASSVSGADSAYEQYF	TGTGCCAGCAGCGTTTCGGGGGCGGATTCGGCCTACGAGCAGTACTTC
TRBD2	TRBV30	TRBJ2-2	many	CAWRLARTGELFF	TGTGCCTGGAGACTAGCGAGAACCGGGGAGCTGTTTTTT
NA	TRBV5-1	TRBJ2-7	many	CASSPGFAYEQYF	TGCGCCAGCAGCCCGGGGTTCGCCTACGAGCAGTACTTC
TRBD2	TRBV28	TRBJ2-1	many	CASRASGLAGPNEQFF	TGTGCCAGCAGAGCCTCGGGACTAGCGGGTCCAAATGAGCAGTTCTTC
TRBD1	TRBV10-2	TRBJ1-4	NA	CASSGGTGSEKLFF	TGCGCCAGCAGTGGAGGGACAGGGAGTGAAAAACTGTTTTTT
NA	TRBV3-1	TRBJ1-4	few	CASSHPGVATNEKLFF	TGTGCCAGCAGCCACCCGGGAGTTGCAACTAATGAAAAACTGTTTTTT
NA	TRBV12-3/TRBV12-4	TRBJ2-1	many	CASRLTSYGYRRQFF	TGTGCCAGCAGGCTTACTAGTTACGGGTACAGAAGGCAGTTCTTC
TRBD2	TRBV2	TRBJ2-5	NA	CASSSGLAAETQYF	TGTGCCAGCAGCTCGGGACTAGCGGCGGAGACCCAGTACTTC
TRBD2	TRBV7-2	TRBJ2-1	few	CASSPLGTKNEQFF	TGTGCCAGCAGCCCACTCGGGACTAAGAATGAGCAGTTCTTC